The next 10 T cell receptor beta chains were all read from a single sample in a study of graft-versus-host responses after intestinal transplantation. These receptors are not linked to any known antigen. The protocol was immunoSEQ multiplex PCR, while the TCRdb copy is restricted to in-frame clones and leaves out a portion. The data contain around 95,000 clones, about 90% of them singletons. Specimen: unstimulated CD4+ T cells sorted from spleen or lymph node cells, collected before transplant. These receptors came from a human donor who was the organ donor for an intestinal transplant.

This clone has a handful of counts. J is TRBJ1-3 and V is TRBV27; tentative D call: TRBD1 (6 bases). V lost 6 bases and J 4 bases, leaving 10 bases between the germline ends. Germline V CDR1 and CDR2: MNHEY, SMNVEV (reference sequence). CDR3 length: 13 residues. For the CDR3, the DNA is TGTGCCAGCAGCCCAGGGGTCGGAAACACCATATATTTT. Translated, it gives CASSPGVGNTIYF.

This clone was seen more than once but under ten times. The rearrangement links TRBV19 to TRBJ2-7, with 8 bases that match TRBD1. This CDR3 has 13 residues. CDR1 is LNHDA, CDR2 SQIVND, per germline (reference sequence). With 4 bases clipped from V and 6 bases from J, the junction kept 5 bases outside the gene matches. In DNA, the CDR3 is TGTGCCAGTAGTACCGCGGACAGGGCCGAGCAGTACTTC. Its translation: CASSTADRAEQYF.

J is TRBJ1-1 and V is TRBV2; D gene ambiguous. CDR1 SNHLY and CDR2 FYNNEI come from the germline V gene. The germline V and J ends were trimmed by 3 bases and 14 bases, with 13 bases remaining between them. This CDR3 is built from 11 residues. The CDR3 sequence: CASSDDRTVFF. CDR3 in DNA: TGTGCCAGCAGTGACGACCGGACGGTATTCTTT.

The chain joins TRBV5-1 to TRBJ1-2; D is perhaps TRBD1 (5 bases). CDR1 and CDR2 from the germline V gene are SGHRS and YFSETQ. The CDR3 consists of 15 residues. V was cut by 4 bases and J by 8 bases, with 21 bases left in between. The CDR3 DNA follows: TGCGCCAGCAGCCCGGGGGGGTCAAACTCCTGGGGCTACACCTTC. As protein: CASSPGGSNSWGYTF.

The chain is built from TRBV30 and TRBJ1-1; D is unresolved. The V gene lost 0 bases and the J gene lost 4 bases, with 15 bases spanning the gap. The CDR3 totals 15 residues. Germline CDR1 GTSNPN, CDR2 SVGIG (reference sequence). The CDR3 protein is CAWSVRGFSGTEAFF. CDR3 in DNA: TGTGCCTGGAGTGTACGGGGTTTCTCCGGCACTGAAGCTTTCTTT.

The rearrangement uses TRBV28 and TRBJ1-5, with D possibly being TRBD1 (5 bases). Germline loops: CDR1 MDHEN, CDR2 SYDVKM. This CDR3 region has 13 residues. Trimming shortened V by 6 bases and J by 5 bases, and 11 bases separated the two germline ends. The CDR3 is CASSQGFYQPQHF. CDR3 bases: TGTGCCAGCAGCCAGGGTTTTTATCAGCCCCAGCATTTT. Looking up the rest from reference TRBV28 and TRBJ1-5 gives the full variable domain: DVKVTQSSRYLVKRTGEKVFLECVQDMDHENMFWYRQDPGLGLRLIYFSYDVKMKEKGDIPEGYSVSREKKERFSLILESASTNQTSMYLCASSQGFYQPQHFGDGTRLSIL.

The V and J genes are TRBV6-1 and TRBJ2-7; 9 bases agree with TRBD1. The CDR3 spans 14 residues. From germline, CDR1 is MNHNS and CDR2 SASEGT. V lost 4 bases, J lost 4 bases, and 5 bases stayed unmatched. Here the CDR3 DNA reads TGTGCCAGCAGTGGAACCGGGACAGGGTACGAGCAGTACTTC. It encodes CASSGTGTGYEQYF.

The J gene is TRBJ2-2, the V gene TRBV19, with 10 nucleotides matching TRBD2. V shed 8 bases and J 0 bases; nucleotides not matched to a gene: 15. Germline V lookup: CDR1 LNHDA, CDR2 SQIVND (reference sequence). This CDR3 comprises 19 residues. The CDR3 DNA sequence: TGTGCCAGTGCTCAGACTAGCGGGTACTACCCAGCGAACACCGGGGAGCTGTTTTTT. This encodes CASAQTSGYYPANTGELFF.

This chain links TRBV2 with TRBJ2-5, with TRBD2 identical over 7 bases. This CDR3 is built from 15 residues. V shed 0 bases, J shed 5 bases, and the junction held 6 bases outside the gene matches. Per germline, CDR1 SNHLY and CDR2 FYNNEI. CDR3 sequence reads: CASSEATGGWETQYF. The CDR3 DNA is TGTGCCAGCAGTGAAGCGACCGGGGGGTGGGAGACCCAGTACTTC.

The chain links TRBV28 to TRBJ2-2; D is tentatively TRBD1 or TRBD2 (5 bases each). The CDR3 length is 14 residues. V was pared by 6 bases and J by 2 bases, with 10 bases between. In germline, CDR1 is MDHEN, CDR2 SYDVKM. The CDR3 bases are TGTGCCAGCAGGAGGGGAACAAACACCGGGGAGCTGTTTTTT. This sequence encodes CASRRGTNTGELFF.